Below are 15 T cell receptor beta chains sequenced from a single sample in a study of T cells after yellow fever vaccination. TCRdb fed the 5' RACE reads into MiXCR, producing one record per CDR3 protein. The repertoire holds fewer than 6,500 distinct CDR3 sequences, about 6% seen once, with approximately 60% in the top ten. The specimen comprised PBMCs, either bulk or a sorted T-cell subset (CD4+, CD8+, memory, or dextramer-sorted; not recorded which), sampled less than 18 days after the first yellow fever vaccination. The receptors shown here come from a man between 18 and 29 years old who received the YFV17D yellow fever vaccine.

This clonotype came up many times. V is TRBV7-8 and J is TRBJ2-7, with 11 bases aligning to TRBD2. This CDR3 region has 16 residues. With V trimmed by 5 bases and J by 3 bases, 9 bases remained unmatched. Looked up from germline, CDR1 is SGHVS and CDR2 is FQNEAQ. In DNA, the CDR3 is TGTGCCAGCAGCCGATCCTCCGGGACTAGCGGCTACGAGCAGTACGTC. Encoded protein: CASSRSSGTSGYEQYV.

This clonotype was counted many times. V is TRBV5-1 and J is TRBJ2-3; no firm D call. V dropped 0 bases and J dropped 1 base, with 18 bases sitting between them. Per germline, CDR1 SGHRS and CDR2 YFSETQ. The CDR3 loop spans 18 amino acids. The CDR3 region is CASSLDRARFWGTDTQYF. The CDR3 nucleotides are TGCGCCAGCAGCTTGGATAGGGCCCGATTTTGGGGCACAGATACGCAGTATTTT.

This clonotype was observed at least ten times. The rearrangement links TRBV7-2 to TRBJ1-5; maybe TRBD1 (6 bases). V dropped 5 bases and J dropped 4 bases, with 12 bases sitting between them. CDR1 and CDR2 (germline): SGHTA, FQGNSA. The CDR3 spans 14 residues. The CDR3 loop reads CASSPRGGNQPQHF. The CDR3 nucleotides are TGTGCCAGCAGCCCGAGGGGGGGTAATCAGCCCCAGCATTTT.

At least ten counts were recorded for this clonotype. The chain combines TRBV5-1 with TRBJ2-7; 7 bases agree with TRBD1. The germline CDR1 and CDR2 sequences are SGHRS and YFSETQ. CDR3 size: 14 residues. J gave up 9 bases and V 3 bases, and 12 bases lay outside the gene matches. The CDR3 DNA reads TGCGCCAGCAGCTCGGATTACAGGGGAGTCGGGCAGTACTTC. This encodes CASSSDYRGVGQYF.

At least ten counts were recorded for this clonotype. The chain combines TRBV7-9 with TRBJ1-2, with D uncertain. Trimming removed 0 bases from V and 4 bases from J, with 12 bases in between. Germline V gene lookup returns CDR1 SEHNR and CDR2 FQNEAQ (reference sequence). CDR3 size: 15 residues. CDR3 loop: CASSLALPDRYGYTF. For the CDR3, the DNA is TGTGCCAGCAGCTTAGCACTACCAGACCGCTATGGCTACACCTTC.

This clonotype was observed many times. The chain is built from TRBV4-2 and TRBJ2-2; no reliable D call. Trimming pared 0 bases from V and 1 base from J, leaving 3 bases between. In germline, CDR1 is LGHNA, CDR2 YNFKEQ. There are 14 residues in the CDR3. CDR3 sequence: CASSQDWNTGELFF. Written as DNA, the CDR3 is TGTGCCAGCAGCCAAGATTGGAACACCGGGGAGCTGTTTTTT.

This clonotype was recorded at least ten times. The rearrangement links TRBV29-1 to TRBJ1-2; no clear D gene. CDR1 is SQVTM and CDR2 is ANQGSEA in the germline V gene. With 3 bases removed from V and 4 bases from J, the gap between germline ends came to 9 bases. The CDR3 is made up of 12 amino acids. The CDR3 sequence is CSVDPEVYGYTF. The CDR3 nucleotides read TGCAGCGTTGATCCAGAAGTCTATGGCTACACCTTC.

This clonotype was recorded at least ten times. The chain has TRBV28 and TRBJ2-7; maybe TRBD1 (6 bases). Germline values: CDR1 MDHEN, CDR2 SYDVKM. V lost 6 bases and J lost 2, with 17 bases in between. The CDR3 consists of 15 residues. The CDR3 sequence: CASSRQSRGTYEQYV. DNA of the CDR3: TGTGCCAGCAGCAGACAGTCCAGGGGTACCTACGAGCAGTACGTC.

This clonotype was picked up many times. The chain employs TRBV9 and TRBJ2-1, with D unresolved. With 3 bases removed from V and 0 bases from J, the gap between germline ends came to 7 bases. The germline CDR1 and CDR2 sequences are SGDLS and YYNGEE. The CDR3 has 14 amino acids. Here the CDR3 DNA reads TGTGCCAGCAGCGAGGGCATCTCCTACAATGAGCAGTTCTTC. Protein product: CASSEGISYNEQFF.

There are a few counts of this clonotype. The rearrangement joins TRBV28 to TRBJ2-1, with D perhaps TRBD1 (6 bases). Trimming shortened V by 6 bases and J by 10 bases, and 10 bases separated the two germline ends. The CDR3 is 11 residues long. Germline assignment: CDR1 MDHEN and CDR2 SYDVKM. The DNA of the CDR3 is TGTGCCAGCAGCCTCGGGACAGAGCAGTTCTTC. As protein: CASSLGTEQFF.

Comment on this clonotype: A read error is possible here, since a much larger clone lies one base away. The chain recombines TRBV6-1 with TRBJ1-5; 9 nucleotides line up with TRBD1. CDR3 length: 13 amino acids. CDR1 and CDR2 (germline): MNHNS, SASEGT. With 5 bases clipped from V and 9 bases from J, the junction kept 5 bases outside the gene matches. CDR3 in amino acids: CASSQDRGRPQHF. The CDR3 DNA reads TGTGCCAGCAGTCAGGACAGGGGACGGCCCCAGCATTTT.

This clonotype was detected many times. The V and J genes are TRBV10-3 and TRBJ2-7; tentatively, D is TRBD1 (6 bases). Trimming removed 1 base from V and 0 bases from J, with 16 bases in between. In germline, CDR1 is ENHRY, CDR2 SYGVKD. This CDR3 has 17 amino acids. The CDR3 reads CAISEFEGVRSSYEQYF. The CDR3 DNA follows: TGTGCCATCAGTGAGTTTGAGGGGGTCAGGTCCTCCTACGAGCAGTACTTC.

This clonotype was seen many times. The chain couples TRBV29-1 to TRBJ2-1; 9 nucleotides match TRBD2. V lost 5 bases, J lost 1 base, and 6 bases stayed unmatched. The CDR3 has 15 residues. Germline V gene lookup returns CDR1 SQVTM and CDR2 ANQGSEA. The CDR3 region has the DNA TGCAGCGTTCGCCTAAGCGGGGGGTCCTACAATGAGCAGTTCTTC. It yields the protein CSVRLSGGSYNEQFF.

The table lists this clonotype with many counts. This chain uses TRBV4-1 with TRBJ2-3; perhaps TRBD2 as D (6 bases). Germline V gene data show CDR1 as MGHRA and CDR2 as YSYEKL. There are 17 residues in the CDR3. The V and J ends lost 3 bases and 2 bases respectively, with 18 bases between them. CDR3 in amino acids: CASSHARTGENTDTQYF. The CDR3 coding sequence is TGCGCCAGCAGCCACGCTAGGACGGGGGAGAACACAGATACGCAGTATTTT.

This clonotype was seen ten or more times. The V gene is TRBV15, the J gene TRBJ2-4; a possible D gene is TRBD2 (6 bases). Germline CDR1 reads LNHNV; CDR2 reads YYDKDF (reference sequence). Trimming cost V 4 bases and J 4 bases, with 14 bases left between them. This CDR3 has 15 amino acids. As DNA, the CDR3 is TGTGCCACCAGCACAACCGGGGGATTAAAAAACATTCAGTACTTC. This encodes CATSTTGGLKNIQYF.